This is a list of T cell receptor beta chains from one sample in a study of blood T cell repertoires in COVID-19. Clones were read by immunoSEQ multiplex PCR, and TCRdb kept only the in-frame ones, dropping some. The profile shows about 42,000 clones, under 85% of them singletons. Sequences were obtained from peripheral blood. The origin of the receptors is a human donor in a cohort sampled during active COVID-19. Each CDR3 is given with its conserved first and last residue. Each record gives: D gene, clone size, J gene, V gene, CDR3 DNA, CDR3 protein. D genes are given only for firm matches. Size is omitted from some rows. Given values are once, few, many or a class for expanded clones.

d_gene: TRBD1; abundance: .; j_gene: TRBJ1-2; v_gene: TRBV12-3/TRBV12-4; CDR3nt: TGTGCCAGCAGTTCACTCAGGGGGAATGGCTACACCTTC; CDR3aa: CASSSLRGNGYTF
d_gene: TRBD1; abundance: .; j_gene: TRBJ1-4; v_gene: TRBV19; CDR3nt: TGTGCCAGTAGTACCCGGACAGGGGAAAAACTGTTTTTT; CDR3aa: CASSTRTGEKLFF
d_gene: TRBD2; abundance: .; j_gene: TRBJ2-1; v_gene: TRBV7-2; CDR3nt: TGTGCCAGCAGCCCACCCCCGCGGCGGGGGGGCGGGTCCTACAATGAGCAGTTCTTC; CDR3aa: CASSPPPRRGGGSYNEQFF
d_gene: TRBD1; abundance: .; j_gene: TRBJ2-1; v_gene: TRBV30; CDR3nt: TGTGCCTGGACCAGAATGCCGGGACAGGGCTACAATGAGCAGTTCTTC; CDR3aa: CAWTRMPGQGYNEQFF
d_gene: .; abundance: .; j_gene: TRBJ2-7; v_gene: TRBV5-4; CDR3nt: TGTGCCAGCAGCTCCAAGAGGGGGGGCTTTTACGAGCAGTACTTC; CDR3aa: CASSSKRGGFYEQYF
d_gene: .; abundance: .; j_gene: TRBJ1-6; v_gene: TRBV27; CDR3nt: TGTGCCAGCAGTTTAGGGTTGGGGGTAGCGGGAAATTCACCCCTCCACTTT; CDR3aa: CASSLGLGVAGNSPLHF
d_gene: TRBD2; abundance: .; j_gene: TRBJ2-7; v_gene: TRBV5-1; CDR3nt: TGCGCCAGCAGCCCCAGGGGAGCGGGGGCATCCTACGAGCAGTACTTC; CDR3aa: CASSPRGAGASYEQYF
d_gene: TRBD1; abundance: once; j_gene: TRBJ2-6; v_gene: TRBV19; CDR3nt: TGTGCCAGTAGTATCCGACAGGGGAGGACTGGGGCCAACGTCCTGACTTTC; CDR3aa: CASSIRQGRTGANVLTF
d_gene: TRBD2; abundance: .; j_gene: TRBJ2-7; v_gene: TRBV7-9; CDR3nt: TGTGCCAGCAGCCCTAGCGGGGGGCCTTCCTACGAGCAGTACTTC; CDR3aa: CASSPSGGPSYEQYF
d_gene: .; abundance: .; j_gene: TRBJ2-3; v_gene: TRBV30; CDR3nt: TGTGCCTGGAGTGGAGTTTCCAGGGATACGCAGTATTTT; CDR3aa: CAWSGVSRDTQYF
d_gene: .; abundance: .; j_gene: TRBJ1-4; v_gene: TRBV7-2; CDR3nt: TGTGCCAGCAGCCCAAACAGGGCAACTAATGAAAAACTGTTTTTT; CDR3aa: CASSPNRATNEKLFF
d_gene: .; abundance: .; j_gene: TRBJ2-7; v_gene: TRBV25-1; CDR3nt: TGTGCCAGCAGTGAGGGAGGCAGGACGGCCTCCTACGAGCAGTACTTC; CDR3aa: CASSEGGRTASYEQYF
d_gene: .; abundance: .; j_gene: TRBJ1-1; v_gene: TRBV24-1; CDR3nt: TGTGCCACCCCTCGGAGTCAGCTGAACACTGAAGCTTTCTTT; CDR3aa: CATPRSQLNTEAFF
d_gene: TRBD1; abundance: .; j_gene: TRBJ1-2; v_gene: TRBV19; CDR3nt: TGTGCCAGTAACGACTTAATACAGGGGGAGGGCTATGGCTACACCTTC; CDR3aa: CASNDLIQGEGYGYTF
d_gene: .; abundance: .; j_gene: TRBJ1-4; v_gene: TRBV2; CDR3nt: TGTGCCAGCAGTGAATTGACAGGTTTTAATGAAAAACTGTTTTTT; CDR3aa: CASSELTGFNEKLFF
d_gene: TRBD1; abundance: few; j_gene: TRBJ1-5; v_gene: TRBV23-1; CDR3nt: TGCGCCAGCAGTCAACGGTCACAGGGGTGGAATCAGCCCCAGCATTTT; CDR3aa: CASSQRSQGWNQPQHF